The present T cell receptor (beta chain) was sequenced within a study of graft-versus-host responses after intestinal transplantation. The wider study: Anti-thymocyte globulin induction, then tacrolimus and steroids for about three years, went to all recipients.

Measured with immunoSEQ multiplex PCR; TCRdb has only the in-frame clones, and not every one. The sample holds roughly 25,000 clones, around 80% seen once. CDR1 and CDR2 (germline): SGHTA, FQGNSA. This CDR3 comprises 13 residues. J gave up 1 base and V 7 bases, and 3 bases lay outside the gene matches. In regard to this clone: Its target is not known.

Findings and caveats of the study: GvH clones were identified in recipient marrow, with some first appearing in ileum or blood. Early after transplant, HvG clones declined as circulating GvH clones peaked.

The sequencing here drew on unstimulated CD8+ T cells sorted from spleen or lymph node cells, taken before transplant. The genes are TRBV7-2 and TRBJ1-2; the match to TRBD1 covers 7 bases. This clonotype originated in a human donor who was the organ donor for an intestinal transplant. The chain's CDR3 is CASKGTDNYGYTF. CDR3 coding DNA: TGTGCCAGCAAGGGGACAGATAACTATGGCTACACCTTC.